This T cell receptor beta chain was identified in a study of T cells in Graves' hyperthyroidism and ophthalmopathy (dated by TCRdb to between 2018 and 2021). Notes on the research overall: To identify distinguishing TCR V-J signatures, a discovery cohort of around 100 patients was used, comprising 43 with Graves' ophthalmopathy and some 60 with stable Graves' hyperthyroidism. Prospective prediction of ophthalmopathy was tested in an independent validation cohort consisting of 18 to 20 hyperthyroidism patients and 15 to 17 patients who later progressed to ophthalmopathy. The roughly 100 discovery patients were randomly divided into training and test sets at a 7:3 ratio. In roughly six Graves' hyperthyroidism patients, the study also compared T-cell repertoires from thyroid tissue with T-cell repertoires from blood. After sampling, hyperthyroidism patients received methimazole starting at 30 mg daily, and ophthalmopathy patients received high-dose intravenous methylprednisolone. TCR Vbeta CDR3 sequencing of 135 peripheral blood samples (more than 40 ophthalmopathy, under 80 hyperthyroidism and roughly 17 progressor patients) is reported in the paper. Study-wide conclusions, independent of this receptor: A 13 V-J signature model separated ophthalmopathy from stable hyperthyroidism, with about 90% sensitivity and roughly 84% specificity in cross-validation and 80%/75% in testing. Blood samples also contained most of the expanded thyroid clonotypes (frequency above 0.001), which suggests that blood repertoires may reflect thyroid immune responses. No statistical method was used to fix the sample size in advance, and group allocation was not hidden from the investigators. In validation, the model predicted progression to ophthalmopathy a median of around six months before onset, with roughly 71% sensitivity and about 72% specificity.

The TCR beta CDR3 regions were amplified from the RNA transcripts. The TCR CDR3 was subjected to a first round of RT-PCR using the HTBI primer set and the Qiagen OneStep RT-PCR kit. Libraries were constructed in a second round of multiplex PCR, after which size selection and purification were performed. Paired-end sequencing of the libraries was performed with 100 bp reads on an Illumina HiSeq2000. On the study's bioinformatics: SOAPnuke was used to process the raw data, with reads discarded if the reads contained adapters or uncalled bases, had a mean Phred below 15, or lacked an exact constant-primer or identifier match. High-quality paired reads were merged using COPE v1.2.5, and each unique nucleotide sequence was defined as a clonotype. MiTCR v1.1 was used to align clonotypes to the IMGT TRBV, TRBD and TRBJ reference segments. The analysis was restricted to V-J combinations with a frequency above 0.0001, which together covered about 99% of the repertoires. A TCS score was defined as the ratio between F50 (clonal expansion) and ExV (chaos), using BLOSUM62-based TCRdist between CDR3 peptides within each V-J. Welch's t-statistics and random forest reduced 500 to 650 V-J features to 10 to 15, which were used in a naive Bayes classifier (R e1071). Thyroid-blood repertoire similarity was quantified with the Morisita-Horn index. TCRdb handled the public reads itself, with Q25 trimming in fastp and clone calling in MiXCR, and kept productive beta chains. Identical CDR3 proteins give one entry, which carries the most common genes and DNA. TCRdb's processing, not the study's, gives the V and J calls here. The sample records 490,000 or so distinct CDR3 sequences, 46% of which are singletons. Around 44% of the sample is taken by the ten largest.

V is reduced by 0 bases and J by 1 base, leaving a spacing of 10 bases between them. The CDR3 has 15 amino acids, counting the end cysteine and phenylalanine. This entry keeps only the CDR3 DNA: 45 bases, framed from base 1. CDR1 SGDLS and CDR2 YYNGEE are derived from the germline V gene. About this clonotype: Its target antigen remains unknown. No base quality values were provided; no much bigger clone lies one nucleotide off.

Exclusion was applied to patients with uncontrolled infections, other autoimmune diseases, pregnancy or lactation. Diagnoses relied on clinical symptoms, serum thyroxine and TRAb, thyroid ultrasound and orbital computed tomography. Trizol reagent was used to extract total RNA, and RNA quality was then checked on an Agilent 2100 Bioanalyzer. Sequencing was carried out using peripheral blood or thyroid tissue (not recorded which). This clonotype was obtained from an adult woman with Graves' disease, either hyperthyroidism or ophthalmopathy (not recorded which). The chain employs TRBV9 and TRBJ1-1; TRBD1 is possibly the D segment (5 matching bases). CDR3 sequence: CASSVGGDANTEAFF. The sequenced DNA: TGTGCCAGCAGCGTAGGGGGGGATGCGAACACTGAAGCTTTCTTT.